This is a list of T cell receptor beta chains from one sample in a study of blood T cell repertoires in COVID-19. This table comes from immunoSEQ multiplex PCR, and its TCRdb copy is limited to in-frame clones, with some not included. There are tens of thousands of clones in the sample; approximately 81% occur only once, and over 35% lies in the top ten. Sequenced material: peripheral blood. The receptors derive from a man at least 80 years old with acute or convalescent COVID-19. CDR3s leave out the opening cysteine and the closing phenylalanine or tryptophan.

v_call cdr3_aa
TRBV7-6 ASRPTGVSYNEQF
TRBV9 ASSVAGRGTEAF
TRBV19 ASRTQGETDRLAGGGNEQF
TRBV28 ASSSPTSGSYNEQF
TRBV28 ASRPRVYNEQF
TRBV7-3 ASSSTSGLGDTEAF
TRBV19 ASPPIRDTKKVPRSPLH
TRBV6-6 ASSYPRQGRTEAF
TRBV6-1 ASSQGSSGNTIY
TRBV11-3 ASSSGLSYEQY
TRBV18 ASSFTKNEQF
TRBV28 ASTSPLGQGNSPLH
TRBV28 ASSKARMGGGEQY